The T cell receptor beta chain under discussion was sequenced for a study of shared clonotypes between healthy human individuals. Looking at the study overall: The composition of the donors was a couple of women and a few men aged 18 to 49.

Healthy adults negative for HIV, lacking recent acute infections or vaccinations, served as donors. Genomic DNA of every subset was divided equally among multiple immunoSEQ plates. TCRdb's copy holds only in-frame clones and misses some; the assay was immunoSEQ multiplex PCR. Counted here are about 480,000 clones, 75% to 80% occurring once; the ten biggest clones make up roughly an eighth. The V gene's germline CDR1 is SGDLS and CDR2 YYNGEE. The CDR3 is 17 residues long. The trim removed 3 bases at V and 4 bases at J, leaving 7 bases unmatched. Study-level results: The genetic and exposure-history diversity represented was limited by few donors.

In this sample, this clone turned up once. Its antigen is not known. V is TRBV9 and J is TRBJ2-2; 12 bases align to TRBD2. This TCR was recovered from a woman between 40 and 55 years old in good health. Some clones in this sample may be carry-over from other donors' samples. Material: PBMCs. The CDR3 here is CASSGSLAGGLTGELFF. In nucleotides, the CDR3 is TGTGCCAGCAGCGGATCACTAGCGGGAGGCCTCACCGGGGAGCTGTTTTTT.